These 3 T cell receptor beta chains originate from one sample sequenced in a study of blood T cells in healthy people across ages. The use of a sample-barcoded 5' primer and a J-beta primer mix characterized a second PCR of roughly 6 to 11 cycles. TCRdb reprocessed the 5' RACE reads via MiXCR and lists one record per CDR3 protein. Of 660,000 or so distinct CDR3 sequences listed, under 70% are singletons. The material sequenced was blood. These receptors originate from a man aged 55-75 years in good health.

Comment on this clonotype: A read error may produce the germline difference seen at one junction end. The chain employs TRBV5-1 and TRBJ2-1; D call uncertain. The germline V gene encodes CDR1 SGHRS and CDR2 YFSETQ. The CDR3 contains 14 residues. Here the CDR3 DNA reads TGCGCCAGCAGCTTAGCGAGCTCCTACGATGAGCAGTTCTTC. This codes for CASSLASSYDEQFF.

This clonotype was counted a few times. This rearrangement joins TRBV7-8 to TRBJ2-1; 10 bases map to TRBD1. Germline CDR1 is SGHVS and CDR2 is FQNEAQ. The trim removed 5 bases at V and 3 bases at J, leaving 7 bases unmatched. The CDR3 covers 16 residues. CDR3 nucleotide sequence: TGTGCCAGCAGCCAAAGTCGGACAGGGGGCTACAATGAGCAGTTCTTC. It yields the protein CASSQSRTGGYNEQFF.

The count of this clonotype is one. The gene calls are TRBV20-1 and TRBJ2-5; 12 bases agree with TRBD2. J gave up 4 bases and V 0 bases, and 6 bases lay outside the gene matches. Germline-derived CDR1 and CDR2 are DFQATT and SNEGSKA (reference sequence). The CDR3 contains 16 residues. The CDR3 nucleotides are TGCAGTGCTAGAGACGCTAGCGGGGGGGCCGGAGAGACCCAGTACTTC. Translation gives CSARDASGGAGETQYF.